A selection of T cell receptor beta chains follows, all from one sample in a study of Tregs in tolerant kidney transplant recipients. These receptors lack a known antigen. Assay: immunoSEQ multiplex PCR; the TCRdb copy retains only in-frame clones and omits some. The table includes roughly 40,000 clones, nearly 97% detected once. Sequencing used Tregs from blood cultured with allogeneic cells. The receptors derive from a human donor in good health. The CDR3 runs from the conserved cysteine through the conserved F or W. D genes are given only for firm matches. Clone size is given for some rows only: seen once, a few or many times, or a class if the clone is expanded.

J gene,clone size,V gene,D gene,CDR3 DNA,CDR3 protein
TRBJ1-2,-,TRBV5-1,-,TGCGCCAGCAGCGAAGGGTCGGTATTCTATGGCTACACCTTC,CASSEGSVFYGYTF
TRBJ2-3,-,TRBV18,-,TGTGCCAGCTCAACCAGGAGGGATACGCAGTATTTT,CASSTRRDTQYF
TRBJ2-2,-,TRBV5-5,TRBD1,TGTGCCAGCAGCTTGGCAGGGGGCGCAAAAACCGGGGAGCTGTTTTTT,CASSLAGGAKTGELFF
TRBJ2-5,-,TRBV30,TRBD2,TGTGCCTGGAGTCCCCCCGGACTAGCGGGAGGGACCCAGTACTTC,CAWSPPGLAGGTQYF
TRBJ2-3,once,TRBV7-7,TRBD2,TGTGCCAGCAGCTTAGCGGCGGGAGGAGGCACAGATACGCAGTATTTT,CASSLAAGGGTDTQYF
TRBJ2-7,-,TRBV18,-,TGTGCCAGCTCACCCGCATTGGCACACTCCTACGAGCAGTACTTC,CASSPALAHSYEQYF
TRBJ1-1,-,TRBV5-1,-,TGCGCCAGCAGCCCGCCAGACAGAGAATACATGAACACTGAAGCTTTCTTT,CASSPPDREYMNTEAFF
TRBJ2-2,-,TRBV27,-,TGTGCCAGCAGTTGGGTTAGCGGAAACACCGGGGAGCTGTTTTTT,CASSWVSGNTGELFF
TRBJ1-2,-,TRBV18,TRBD1,TGTGCCAGCTCACCAAGGACAGGGGCCTATGGCTACACCTTC,CASSPRTGAYGYTF
TRBJ2-7,-,TRBV29-1,-,TGCAGCGTTGGGACAGATTACGAGCAGTACTTC,CSVGTDYEQYF
TRBJ2-2,-,TRBV5-1,-,TGCGCCAGCAGCCGCCTTGGCGGGTACACCGGGGAGCTGTTTTTT,CASSRLGGYTGELFF
TRBJ1-6,-,TRBV6-4,-,TGTGCCAGCTCCTGGAATTCACCCCTCCACTTT,CASSWNSPLHF
TRBJ2-3,-,TRBV29-1,TRBD2,TGCAGCGTTGATGGCGGGGGACTAGCGGGATCCCTTACGCAGTATTTT,CSVDGGGLAGSLTQYF
TRBJ1-5,-,TRBV6-1,-,TGTGCCAGTAGCAGGACAGCGATCTATCAGCCCCAGCATTTT,CASSRTAIYQPQHF
TRBJ1-2,-,TRBV29-1,TRBD1,TGCAGCGTTGGACCGGGACAGGTCTTTAACTATGGCTACACCTTC,CSVGPGQVFNYGYTF
TRBJ2-2,-,TRBV28,-,TGTGCCAGCACCATCCTAGGTGTCACCGGGGAGCTGTTTTTT,CASTILGVTGELFF
TRBJ1-1,-,TRBV30,-,TGTGCCTGGAGGACCGGGACCACTTTACGTTCTTTCTTT,CAWRTGTTLRSFF
TRBJ1-1,-,TRBV5-1,-,TGCGCCAGCAGCTTGGCAGGGTCAATGAACACTGAAGCTTTCTTT,CASSLAGSMNTEAFF
TRBJ1-5,-,TRBV30,-,TGTGCCTGGAGTGTTAGCGGCAATCAGCCCCAGCATTTT,CAWSVSGNQPQHF
TRBJ2-1,-,TRBV11-2,-,TGTGCCAGCAGCTTAGAAGGGAGGGGGCGAAATGAGCAGTTCTTC,CASSLEGRGRNEQFF
TRBJ2-7,-,TRBV5-1,TRBD1,TGCGCCAGCAGCCCATGGACAGGGGATACCTACGAGCAGTACTTC,CASSPWTGDTYEQYF
TRBJ1-5,-,TRBV9,-,TGTGCCAGCAGCGTAGGAATGGGGACGGGGCAGCCCCAGCATTTT,CASSVGMGTGQPQHF
TRBJ2-5,once,TRBV2,-,TGTGCCAGCAGTGAAGTCGTGGCAGGGACCCAGTACTTC,CASSEVVAGTQYF
TRBJ2-1,-,TRBV5-6,TRBD2,TGTGCCAGCAGCGCTGGACTAGCGGGATACAATGAGCAGTTCTTC,CASSAGLAGYNEQFF
TRBJ2-5,-,TRBV5-5,-,TGTGCCAGCAGCCCCCGGACAGAGACCCAGTACTTC,CASSPRTETQYF
TRBJ1-6,-,TRBV9,-,TGTGCCAGCAGCGTCAGACCCAGCTCCTATAATTCACCCCTCCACTTT,CASSVRPSSYNSPLHF
TRBJ2-4,-,TRBV6-4,-,TGTGCCAGCAGTTCGACACTGGGAAACATTCAGTACTTC,CASSSTLGNIQYF
TRBJ1-4,-,TRBV6-5,-,TGTGCCAGCAGTTCCACCGGGACGGGGAATGAAAAACTGTTTTTT,CASSSTGTGNEKLFF
TRBJ2-7,-,TRBV27,-,TGTGCCAGCAGTTTAAGTTCCCGAACAGGGACCCCTTTGGGCTACGAGCAGTACTTC,CASSLSSRTGTPLGYEQYF
TRBJ1-1,-,TRBV18,-,TGTGCCAGCTCACCCTCGACAGCCCAGAACACTGAAGCTTTCTTT,CASSPSTAQNTEAFF
TRBJ2-1,-,TRBV21-1,-,TGTGCCAGCAGCACTGGACCCTACAATGAGCAGTTCTTC,CASSTGPYNEQFF
TRBJ2-5,once,TRBV5-1,-,TGCGCCAGCAGCACCAGTGGGTGGACGGCCCAGTACTTC,CASSTSGWTAQYF
TRBJ1-2,-,TRBV18,-,TGTGCCAGCTCACCCATCCCGGGCATCTACTATGGCTACACCTTC,CASSPIPGIYYGYTF
TRBJ1-2,-,TRBV30,-,TGTGCCTCGGGGCGAGGTCCACGAAGGTATGGCTACACCTTC,CASGRGPRRYGYTF
TRBJ2-7,once,TRBV6-5,-,TGTGCCAGCAGTGAGATGGTGTTCTACGAGCAGTACTTC,CASSEMVFYEQYF
TRBJ1-2,-,TRBV5-8,-,TGTGCCAGCAACCTTTTGACGACAGCTTTTAACTATGGCTACACCTTC,CASNLLTTAFNYGYTF
TRBJ1-1,-,TRBV18,TRBD1,TGTGCCAGCTCACCTTCTAGGACAGGGGGCTCTATGAACACTGAAGCTTTCTTT,CASSPSRTGGSMNTEAFF
TRBJ2-7,once,TRBV11-3,-,TGTGCCAGCAGCTTAAGGGCTCCCAGCTCCTACGAGCAGTACTTC,CASSLRAPSSYEQYF
TRBJ2-3,-,TRBV15,TRBD2,TGTGCCACCAGCAGCGGGATAGCGGGAGGGCCCATCTCACCCTTTAGCACAGATACGCAGTATTTT,CATSSGIAGGPISPFSTDTQYF
TRBJ2-1,-,TRBV5-1,-,TGCGCCAGCAGCTTATTGTACAATGAGCAGTTCTTC,CASSLLYNEQFF
TRBJ1-2,-,TRBV28,-,TGTGCCAGCAGCCCCGGGACGGCTTCTTACTATGGCTACACCTTC,CASSPGTASYYGYTF
TRBJ2-5,-,TRBV7-9,TRBD2,TGTGCCAGCAGCTTCCGGCGGGGGAGGGGAGAGACCCAGTACTTC,CASSFRRGRGETQYF
TRBJ1-5,-,TRBV19,-,TGTGCCAGCCGGGGGGGCCCCCCGAGAAATCAGCCCCAGCATTTT,CASRGGPPRNQPQHF
TRBJ1-6,-,TRBV6-5,-,TGTGCCAGCAGTTACCGACGGGGCGCGGATTCACCCCTCCACTTT,CASSYRRGADSPLHF
TRBJ1-6,-,TRBV19,-,TGTGCCAGTAGTATCTCGGTAGGGGTTCATTCACCCCTCCACTTT,CASSISVGVHSPLHF
TRBJ2-5,once,TRBV19,TRBD2,TGTGCCAGTAGTATGGGATCCCCGGGGGGGAATGGAGAGACCCAGTACTTC,CASSMGSPGGNGETQYF
TRBJ2-2,-,TRBV2,-,TGTGCCAGCAGTGTTGGAGGGGTCACCGGGGAGCTGTTTTTT,CASSVGGVTGELFF
TRBJ2-1,-,TRBV9,TRBD2,TGTGCCAGCGGGAGGGGTACCTACAATGAGCAGTTCTTC,CASGRGTYNEQFF
TRBJ1-1,-,TRBV21-1,-,TGTGCCAGCAGCACTGAACGAACTATGAACACTGAAGCTTTCTTT,CASSTERTMNTEAFF
TRBJ2-7,-,TRBV18,-,TGTGCCAGCTCCATTTACAGGGACTCCTACGAGCAGTACTTC,CASSIYRDSYEQYF
TRBJ2-4,once,TRBV7-9,-,TGTGCCAGCAGCTTAGAGGCAGGATCTATTCAGTACTTC,CASSLEAGSIQYF
TRBJ2-7,-,TRBV6-5,TRBD1,TGTGCCAGCAGTTCCAACGTTTGGGACAGGCGGTACTTC,CASSSNVWDRRYF
TRBJ1-6,-,TRBV4-1,-,TGCGCCAGCAGCCACGGCCAAGGGGATACCTATAATTCACCCCTCCACTTT,CASSHGQGDTYNSPLHF
TRBJ1-5,-,TRBV6-1,-,TGTGCCAGCAGGTGGAGCAATCAGCCCCAGCATTTT,CASRWSNQPQHF
TRBJ2-2,-,TRBV27,TRBD2,TGTGCCAGCAGTTTTCGGTGGACTAGCGGGAGCTTAGCGAACACCGGGGAGCTGTTTTTT,CASSFRWTSGSLANTGELFF
TRBJ1-5,-,TRBV28,-,TGTGCCAGCAGTTTATACCTTGGGGCCCAAGAGAATCAGCCCCAGCATTTT,CASSLYLGAQENQPQHF
TRBJ1-2,once,TRBV15,-,TGTGCCACCAGCAGAGATTTTAACCTGGGGCACAGTGGCTACACCTTC,CATSRDFNLGHSGYTF